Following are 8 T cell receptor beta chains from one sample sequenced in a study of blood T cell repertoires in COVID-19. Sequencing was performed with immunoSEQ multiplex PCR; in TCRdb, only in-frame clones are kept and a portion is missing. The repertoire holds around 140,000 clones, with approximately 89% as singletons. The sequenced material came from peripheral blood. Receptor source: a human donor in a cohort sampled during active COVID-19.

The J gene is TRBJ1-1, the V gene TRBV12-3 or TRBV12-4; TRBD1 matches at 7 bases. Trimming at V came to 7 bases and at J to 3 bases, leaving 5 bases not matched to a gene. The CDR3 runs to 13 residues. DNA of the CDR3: TGTGCCAGCAATAGGGGGCTATACACTGAAGCTTTCTTT. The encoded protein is CASNRGLYTEAFF.

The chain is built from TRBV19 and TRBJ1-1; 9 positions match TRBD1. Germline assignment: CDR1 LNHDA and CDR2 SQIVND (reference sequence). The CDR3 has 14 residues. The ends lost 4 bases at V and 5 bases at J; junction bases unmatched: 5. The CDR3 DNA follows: TGTGCCAGTAGTAGTAGGGACAGGGTTACTGAAGCTTTCTTT. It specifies CASSSRDRVTEAFF.

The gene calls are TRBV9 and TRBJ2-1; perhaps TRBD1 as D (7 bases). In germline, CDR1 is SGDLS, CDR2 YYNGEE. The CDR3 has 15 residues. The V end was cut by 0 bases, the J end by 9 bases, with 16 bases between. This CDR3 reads CASSVALGGGLEQFF. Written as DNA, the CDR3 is TGTGCCAGCAGCGTAGCTTTAGGAGGGGGCCTTGAGCAGTTCTTC.

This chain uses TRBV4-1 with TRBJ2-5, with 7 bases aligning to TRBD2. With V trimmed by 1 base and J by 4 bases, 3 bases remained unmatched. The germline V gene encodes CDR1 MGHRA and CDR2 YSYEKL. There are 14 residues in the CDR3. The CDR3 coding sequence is TGCGCCAGCAGCCAAGCGGGGGGACTAGAGACCCAGTACTTC. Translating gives CASSQAGGLETQYF.

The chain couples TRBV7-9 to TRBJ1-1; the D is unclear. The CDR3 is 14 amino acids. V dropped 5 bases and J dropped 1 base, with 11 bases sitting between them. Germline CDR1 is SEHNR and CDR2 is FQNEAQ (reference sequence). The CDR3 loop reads CASSHDSSNTEAFF. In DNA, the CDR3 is TGTGCCAGCAGCCACGACTCATCGAACACTGAAGCTTTCTTT.

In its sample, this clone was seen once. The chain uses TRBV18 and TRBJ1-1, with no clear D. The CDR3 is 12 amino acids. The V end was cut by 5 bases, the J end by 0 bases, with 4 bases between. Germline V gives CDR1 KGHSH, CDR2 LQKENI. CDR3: CASSSMNTEAFF. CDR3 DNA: TGTGCCAGCTCATCCATGAACACTGAAGCTTTCTTT.

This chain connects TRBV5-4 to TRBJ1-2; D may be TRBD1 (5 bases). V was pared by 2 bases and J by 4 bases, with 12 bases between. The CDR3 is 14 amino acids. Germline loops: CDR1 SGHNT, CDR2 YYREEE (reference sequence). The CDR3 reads CASSLTGGSYGYTF. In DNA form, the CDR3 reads TGTGCCAGCAGCTTAACGGGGGGTTCCTATGGCTACACCTTC.

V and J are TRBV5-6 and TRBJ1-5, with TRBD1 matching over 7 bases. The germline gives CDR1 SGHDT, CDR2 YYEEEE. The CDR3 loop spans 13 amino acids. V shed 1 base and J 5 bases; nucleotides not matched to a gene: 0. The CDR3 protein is CASSLQGDQPQHF. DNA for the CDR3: TGTGCCAGCAGCTTGCAGGGGGATCAGCCCCAGCATTTT.